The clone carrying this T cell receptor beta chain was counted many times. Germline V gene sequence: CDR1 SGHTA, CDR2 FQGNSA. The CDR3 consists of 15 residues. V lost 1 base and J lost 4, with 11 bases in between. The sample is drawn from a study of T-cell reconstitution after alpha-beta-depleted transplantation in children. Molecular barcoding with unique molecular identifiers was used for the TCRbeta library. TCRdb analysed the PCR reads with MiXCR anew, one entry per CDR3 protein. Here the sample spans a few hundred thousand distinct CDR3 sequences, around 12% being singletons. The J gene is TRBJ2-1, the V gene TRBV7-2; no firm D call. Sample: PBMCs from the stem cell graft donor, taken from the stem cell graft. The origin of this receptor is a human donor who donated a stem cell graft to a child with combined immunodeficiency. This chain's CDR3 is CASSLGVWQYNEQFF. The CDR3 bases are TGTGCCAGCAGCTTAGGGGTGTGGCAGTACAATGAGCAGTTCTTC.